These 3 T cell receptor beta chains were sequenced from one sample in a study of T-cell memory formation after mild COVID-19 (dated by TCRdb to about 2021). The library came from 5' RACE. TCRdb records Illumina NovaSeq 6000 as the sequencer. Using fastp trimming at Q25 and MiXCR clonotype assembly, TCRdb reanalyzed the public sequencing data and kept in-frame beta chains. CDR3 protein duplicates are merged, each entry listing the most common genes and DNA. This sample is represented by approximately 300,000 distinct CDR3 sequences; 15% to 20% of them were singletons. The ten biggest clones cover approximately 20% of the sample. The sample consisted of PBMCs or a T cell subset sorted from them (not recorded which). The source of these receptors is a man younger than 30 who had mild COVID-19 (a few samples of this study predate the infection). The sample titles of this study are shuffled in the database, so cell type and time point are left out; the donor was told from shared clones.

This clonotype has only a few counts. This chain links TRBV28 with TRBJ1-2; D might be TRBD1 (5 bases). V lost 3 bases to trimming and J lost 7 bases, with 21 bases between them. This CDR3 spans 16 amino acids. Looked up from germline, CDR1 is MDHEN and CDR2 is SYDVKM. DNA for the CDR3: TGTGCCAGCAGTTTTCCGAGTTTGTCCAGGGTCGGTGGCTACACCTTC. It is translated as CASSFPSLSRVGGYTF.

The rearrangement links TRBV19 to TRBJ2-2; TRBD2 matches 7 bases. CDR3 size: 15 residues. Germline loops: CDR1 LNHDA, CDR2 SQIVND (reference sequence). V lost 4 bases, J lost 6 bases, and 8 bases stayed unmatched. The CDR3 spells CASSTRLAMPGELFF. CDR3 sequence (DNA): TGTGCCAGTAGTACCCGACTAGCAATGCCCGGGGAGCTGTTTTTT.

This clonotype was observed many times. The chain joins TRBV7-9 to TRBJ2-5; D gene ambiguous. The CDR3 runs 13 residues. Trimming stripped 3 bases from V and 2 bases from J, with 7 bases between. CDR1 and CDR2 (germline): SEHNR, FQNEAQ (reference sequence). Here the CDR3 DNA reads TGTGCCAGCAGCTTTTTTACACAAGAGACCCAGTACTTC. It codes for CASSFFTQETQYF.